These 20 T cell receptor beta chains share one sample of origin, sequenced in a study of cytomegalovirus exposure and HLA in healthy donors. Primers: 60 Vbeta forward and 13 Jbeta reverse. Clones were sequenced by immunoSEQ multiplex PCR, and TCRdb holds only the in-frame ones, with some missing. The table includes 150,000 to 200,000 clones, approximately 75% detected once. The sample comprised PBMCs. The receptors stem from a woman in her late teens or twenties in good health and CMV-seronegative.

V gene TRBV5-6 combines with J gene TRBJ2-7, with a tentative D call TRBD2 (7 bases). Germline V gene lookup returns CDR1 SGHDT and CDR2 YYEEEE. The CDR3 length is 15 residues. The V end lost 4 bases, the J end lost 4 bases, and 18 bases lay between the germline ends. CDR3 nucleotides: TGTGCCAGCAGCCTACAGGGCGGGAGAGGTTACGAGCAGTACTTC. This encodes CASSLQGGRGYEQYF.

The CDR3 loop is CASSLGGNGGYEQYF. The CDR3 DNA reads TGTGCCAGCAGCTTGGGTGGGAACGGGGGCTACGAGCAGTACTTC. The rearrangement links TRBV11-2 to TRBJ2-7, with D tentatively TRBD2 (6 bases). CDR1 is SGHAT, CDR2 FQNNGV, per germline. The ends were cut back, 3 bases at V and 3 bases at J, with 15 bases in the middle. This CDR3 contains 15 residues.

This clone has a handful of counts. J is TRBJ1-1 and V is TRBV4-1; no clear D. CDR3 length equals 16 residues. V was cut by 1 base and J by 1 base, with 13 bases left in between. Germline V CDR1 and CDR2: MGHRA, YSYEKL. The CDR3 loop is CASSQVAGGPNTEAFF. CDR3 coding DNA: TGCGCCAGCAGCCAAGTAGCTGGCGGTCCGAACACTGAAGCTTTCTTT.

V usage is TRBV19 and J usage is TRBJ1-1; 7 positions agree with TRBD1. The CDR3 has 14 residues. Germline-derived CDR1 and CDR2 are LNHDA and SQIVND (reference sequence). J was trimmed by 11 bases and V by 1 base; bases with no gene match: 10. The CDR3 bases are TGTGCCAGTAGTATAGGGACAGGACGCCTGAACGCTTTCTTT. Amino acid sequence: CASSIGTGRLNAFF.

The gene calls are TRBV2 and TRBJ2-2, with unresolved D. The germline V and J ends were trimmed by 4 bases and 0 bases, with 3 bases remaining between them. There are 13 residues in the CDR3. CDR1 and CDR2 (germline): SNHLY, FYNNEI. DNA for the CDR3: TGTGCCAGCAGTGGAGCGAACACCGGGGAGCTGTTTTTT. It encodes CASSGANTGELFF.

This chain links TRBV7-9 with TRBJ1-2; 7 nucleotides agree with TRBD1. V lost 5 bases to trimming and J lost 3 bases; unmatched junction nucleotides: 9. CDR1 and CDR2 (germline): SEHNR, FQNEAQ (reference sequence). The CDR3 runs to 15 residues. The CDR3 region is CASSLYGQEYYGYTF. DNA of the CDR3: TGTGCCAGCAGCCTCTACGGACAGGAATACTATGGCTACACCTTC.

The chain combines TRBV6-1 with TRBJ1-5; D call uncertain. Germline V gives CDR1 MNHNS, CDR2 SASEGT. V shed 1 base and J shed 3 bases, with 7 bases lying between them. The CDR3 has 14 residues. CDR3 protein: CASSEGEYNQPQHF. DNA of the CDR3: TGTGCCAGCAGTGAAGGGGAGTACAATCAGCCCCAGCATTTT.

A remark on this clone: The germline gene is not matched at one end of the junction; a read error may be the cause. Other nucleotide sequences in the sample specify the same CDR3. The chain joins TRBV5-6 to TRBJ1-2; D gene ambiguous. CDR1 is SGHDT, CDR2 YYEEEE, per germline. The CDR3 extends over 13 amino acids. CDR3 in amino acids: CASSAVGNYGYTF. In DNA form, the CDR3 reads TGTGCCAGCAGCGCGGTCGGAAACTACGGCTACACCTTC.

The CDR3 reads CASLSYGLTYEQYF. CDR3 bases: TGCGCCAGCCTATCGTACGGTTTGACCTACGAGCAGTACTTC. This chain links TRBV10-2 with TRBJ2-7; D gene ambiguous. The CDR3 consists of 14 residues. Trimming stripped 8 bases from V and 2 bases from J, with 16 bases between. CDR1 and CDR2 from the germline V gene are WSHSY and SAAADI.

This chain links TRBV5-4 with TRBJ2-2; 7 bases match TRBD1. Germline trimming cut 9 bases from V and 1 base from J; bases unmatched to any gene: 6. The CDR3 contains 14 residues. Germline CDR1 reads SGHNT; CDR2 reads YYREEE (reference sequence). In DNA, the CDR3 is TGTGCCACCCATTGGACAGGGAACACCGGGGAGCTGTTTTTT. Translated: CATHWTGNTGELFF.

The chain joins TRBV5-1 to TRBJ2-2, with 9 positions matching TRBD1. Germline V CDR1 and CDR2: SGHRS, YFSETQ. The V segment lost 3 bases and the J segment 5 bases; nucleotides outside the gene matches: 8. The CDR3 consists of 16 residues. DNA of the CDR3: TGCGCCAGCAGCTATACAGGGGGCGTCAAGACCGGGGAGCTGTTTTTT. As protein: CASSYTGGVKTGELFF.

The chain couples TRBV6-5 to TRBJ2-5; D call uncertain. The germline CDR1 and CDR2 sequences are MNHEY and SVGAGI. Trimming cost V 6 bases and J 1 base, with 3 bases left between them. The CDR3 contains 11 residues. The CDR3 bases are TGTGCCAGCAGCCGCCAAGAGACCCAGTACTTC. Amino acid sequence: CASSRQETQYF.

The chain is built from TRBV9 and TRBJ2-5; a weak D match, TRBD2 (6 bases). This CDR3 has 15 residues. CDR1 and CDR2 from the germline V gene are SGDLS and YYNGEE. V lost 2 bases and J 4 bases, leaving 15 bases between the germline ends. The CDR3 reads CASSVGGTSRETQYF. CDR3 coding DNA: TGTGCCAGCAGCGTCGGGGGAACCAGTCGAGAGACCCAGTACTTC.

The V call is TRBV9, the J call TRBJ2-5; D is unresolved. The CDR3 spans 14 residues. The germline V and J ends were trimmed by 0 bases and 2 bases, with 8 bases remaining between them. Per the germline V gene, CDR1 is SGDLS and CDR2 is YYNGEE. This CDR3 reads CASSVGSYQETQYF. The CDR3 DNA reads as TGTGCCAGCAGCGTAGGGAGTTATCAAGAGACCCAGTACTTC.

The chain recombines TRBV7-6 with TRBJ2-5; D call uncertain. The CDR3 runs to 14 residues. CDR1 is SGHVS and CDR2 is FNYEAQ in the germline V gene. The V end was cut by 1 base, the J end by 3 bases, with 9 bases between. The CDR3 DNA reads as TGTGCCAGCAGCTTAGTAGGCCAGGAAGAGACCCAGTACTTC. It codes for CASSLVGQEETQYF.

This sequence joins TRBV15 and TRBJ2-1; 8 bases line up with TRBD1. CDR1 LNHNV and CDR2 YYDKDF come from the germline V gene (reference sequence). Losses at the gene ends were 8 bases for V and 8 bases for J; bases not matched to a gene: 8. The CDR3 extends over 13 amino acids. The CDR3 sequence: CATGGAGGYEQFF. In DNA, the CDR3 is TGTGCCACCGGAGGGGCAGGGGGCTATGAGCAGTTCTTC.

The chain has TRBV27 and TRBJ2-5, with a tentative D call TRBD1 (5 bases). Germline CDR1 and CDR2: MNHEY and SMNVEV (reference sequence). This CDR3 region has 14 residues. V was cut by 3 bases and J by 5 bases, with 13 bases left in between. CDR3 sequence: CASSLGPPWETQYF. CDR3 nucleotide sequence: TGTGCCAGCAGTTTGGGGCCGCCCTGGGAGACCCAGTACTTC.

This chain links TRBV6-1 with TRBJ1-1; 9 bases are a match to TRBD1. There are 14 residues in the CDR3. The germline V gene has CDR1 MNHNS and CDR2 SASEGT. After removal of 6 bases from V and 2 bases from J, the junction contained 4 bases not matched to a gene. In DNA form, the CDR3 reads TGTGCCAGCAGGCGGGACAGGGCAAACACTGAAGCTTTCTTT. It translates to CASRRDRANTEAFF.

J is TRBJ1-2 and V is TRBV5-1; D not resolved. V was trimmed by 2 bases and J by 4 bases, leaving 9 bases between them. Germline assignment: CDR1 SGHRS and CDR2 YFSETQ. The CDR3 spans 13 residues. CDR3 in amino acids: CASSFAESYGYTF. The CDR3 DNA sequence: TGCGCCAGCAGCTTTGCAGAAAGCTATGGCTACACCTTC.

The chain employs TRBV19 and TRBJ2-1; 11 positions match TRBD2. CDR3 length: 14 amino acids. Germline loops: CDR1 LNHDA, CDR2 SQIVND (reference sequence). J gave up 4 bases and V 7 bases, and 3 bases lay outside the gene matches. CDR3 DNA: TGTGCCAGTAAAACTAGCGGGGGATACAATGAGCAGTTCTTC. This encodes CASKTSGGYNEQFF. Based on the CDR3 plus reference TRBV19 and TRBJ2-1, the full variable domain is DGGITQSPKYLFRKEGQNVTLSCEQNLNHDAMYWYRQDPGQGLRLIYYSQIVNDFQKGDIAEGYSVSREKKESFPLTVTSAQKNPTAFYLCASKTSGGYNEQFFGPGTRLTVL.